The 29 T cell receptor beta chains listed next were all sequenced from one sample in a study of cytomegalovirus exposure and HLA in healthy donors. PCR employed 60 Vbeta and 13 Jbeta primers. Some clones are missing from TCRdb's copy, which holds only in-frame ones; the method was immunoSEQ multiplex PCR. The sample has 140,000 to 150,000 clones; about three quarters are singletons. The specimen sequenced was PBMCs. The receptors here all came from a man aged 35-49 years in good health and CMV-seropositive.

V and J are TRBV6-1 and TRBJ1-5; D gene unclear. The CDR3 length is 16 residues. Germline CDR1 reads MNHNS; CDR2 reads SASEGT. V lost 1 base to trimming and J lost 2 bases, with 12 bases between them. CDR3 coding DNA: TGTGCCAGCAGTGAAGAGGAGGGAACGGGCAATCAGCCCCAGCATTTT. It yields the protein CASSEEEGTGNQPQHF.

The gene calls are TRBV28 and TRBJ2-7; the match to TRBD1 covers 7 bases. CDR3 size: 12 residues. V lost 6 bases, J lost 6 bases, and 5 bases stayed unmatched. Germline V gene lookup returns CDR1 MDHEN and CDR2 SYDVKM. The CDR3 region is CASSYDRAEQYF. The CDR3 DNA follows: TGTGCCAGCAGCTACGACAGGGCCGAGCAGTACTTC.

This chain links TRBV9 with TRBJ1-1; a weak D match, TRBD1 (6 bases). Trimming pared 0 bases from V and 1 base from J, leaving 19 bases between. This CDR3 has 18 residues. Per germline, CDR1 SGDLS and CDR2 YYNGEE. The CDR3 here is CASSVGLGDTLRNTEAFF. CDR3 coding DNA: TGTGCCAGCAGCGTAGGGCTGGGGGACACTCTACGGAACACTGAAGCTTTCTTT.

This clone has only one observation. The chain employs TRBV6-1 and TRBJ1-1, with D tentatively TRBD1 (6 bases). This CDR3 has 13 amino acids. CDR1 MNHNS and CDR2 SASEGT come from the germline V gene. The V end lost 8 bases, the J end lost 3 bases, and 13 bases lay between the germline ends. CDR3 nucleotide sequence: TGTGCCAGCGCTATGAACAGGGACACTGAAGCTTTCTTT. The encoded protein is CASAMNRDTEAFF.

The chain carries TRBV29-1 and TRBJ1-1; D may be TRBD1 (6 bases). From germline, CDR1 is SQVTM and CDR2 ANQGSEA. This CDR3 has 16 residues. V lost 6 bases and J lost 0, with 20 bases in between. The CDR3 DNA follows: TGCAGCGTCCCACGGGCAGGGGTCGGGATGAACACTGAAGCTTTCTTT. Translating it yields CSVPRAGVGMNTEAFF.

The chain is built from TRBV28 and TRBJ2-5; TRBD1 matches at 9 bases. After removal of 5 bases from V and 4 bases from J, the junction contained 11 bases not matched to a gene. This CDR3 is 16 amino acids long. The germline CDR1 and CDR2 sequences are MDHEN and SYDVKM. In nucleotides, the CDR3 is TGTGCCAGCAGTGAAGGGACAGGGCGGGTTGGAGAGACCCAGTACTTC. Protein sequence: CASSEGTGRVGETQYF.

The CDR3 here is CASRRDRASFYEQYF. Here the CDR3 DNA reads TGTGCCAGCAGACGAGACAGGGCAAGTTTCTACGAGCAGTACTTC. This rearrangement joins TRBV7-8 to TRBJ2-7; 7 bases align to TRBD1. The CDR3 is made up of 15 amino acids. V trimming: 6 bases; J trimming: 3 bases; junction bases outside the gene matches: 11. Germline lookup yields CDR1 SGHVS and CDR2 FQNEAQ.

This clone was observed once. The V gene is TRBV2, the J gene TRBJ2-2; 11 bases map to TRBD1. CDR3 size: 17 residues. The ends lost 7 bases at V and 7 bases at J; junction bases unmatched: 14. Germline values: CDR1 SNHLY, CDR2 FYNNEI. CDR3 sequence: CASTPSRTGGLSGELFF. The CDR3 DNA sequence: TGTGCCAGCACCCCCTCCCGGACAGGGGGCCTGAGCGGGGAGCTGTTTTTT.

The V and J genes are TRBV28 and TRBJ1-2; D unresolved. The length of the CDR3 is 15 residues. The germline V gene has CDR1 MDHEN and CDR2 SYDVKM. V lost 3 bases and J lost 8, with 19 bases in between. CDR3: CASSLPLGTRKGYTF. The DNA for the CDR3 is TGTGCCAGCAGTTTGCCCCTGGGCACCCGTAAAGGCTACACCTTC.

Turning to this clone: Other DNA sequences in the same sample also yield this CDR3. V usage is TRBV5-1 and J usage is TRBJ2-1; 14 nucleotides line up with TRBD2. Trimming cost V 1 base and J 2 bases; bases outside gene matches: 2. CDR3 length: 17 amino acids. Germline values: CDR1 SGHRS, CDR2 YFSETQ. In DNA form, the CDR3 reads TGCGCCAGCAGCTTGCCGGGACTAGCGGGGGCCTACAATGAGCAGTTCTTC. Translation: CASSLPGLAGAYNEQFF.

This chain links TRBV7-8 with TRBJ1-1; D not resolved. There are 15 residues in the CDR3. The germline V gene has CDR1 SGHVS and CDR2 FQNEAQ. Trimming pared 0 bases from V and 4 bases from J, leaving 12 bases between. CDR3 nucleotides: TGTGCCAGCAGCTTAGCCTTTAGTACGCTCACTGAAGCTTTCTTT. Protein: CASSLAFSTLTEAFF.

This clone was picked up a small number of times. This chain joins TRBV9 and TRBJ1-4, with D perhaps matching TRBD1 (6 bases). V lost 3 bases and J 3 bases, leaving 15 bases between the germline ends. The germline V gene encodes CDR1 SGDLS and CDR2 YYNGEE. The CDR3 length is 16 residues. The CDR3 region is CASSERAGQPNEKLFF. CDR3 DNA: TGTGCCAGCAGCGAGAGGGCCGGACAGCCTAATGAAAAACTGTTTTTT.

A single count supports this clone. V is TRBV4-3 and J is TRBJ1-2, with 7 bases matching TRBD1. The CDR3 contains 15 residues. Germline V gene lookup returns CDR1 LGHNA and CDR2 YSLEER. V shed 1 base and J 4 bases; nucleotides not matched to a gene: 6. The CDR3 sequence: CASSQGTGEVYGYTF. CDR3 in DNA: TGCGCCAGCAGCCAAGGTACAGGGGAAGTCTATGGCTACACCTTC.

In its sample, this clone was seen a few times. V is TRBV5-1 and J is TRBJ1-2; tentatively, D is TRBD1 (6 bases). The V end was cut by 3 bases, the J end by 8 bases, with 14 bases between. This CDR3 region has 13 residues. CDR1 and CDR2 from the germline V gene are SGHRS and YFSETQ. CDR3 nucleotides: TGCGCCAGCAGCTACACCCCAGGGGAAGGCTACACCTTC. This encodes CASSYTPGEGYTF.

The J gene is TRBJ1-5, the V gene TRBV19, with 7 bases fitting TRBD1. Germline V gene data show CDR1 as LNHDA and CDR2 as SQIVND (reference sequence). CDR3 length equals 16 residues. V was pared by 5 bases and J by 5 bases, with 12 bases of the junction left unmatched. In nucleotides, the CDR3 is TGTGCCAGTAGTCACGACAACCAAGGGGGCTATCAGCCCCAGCATTTT. This translates into CASSHDNQGGYQPQHF.

This clone was seen more than once but under ten times. A junction end diverges from the germline sequence, so it may reflect a read error. The chain is built from TRBV7-9 and TRBJ2-7, with D uncertain. This CDR3 region has 12 residues. Germline CDR1 and CDR2: SEHNR and FQNEAQ (reference sequence). The CDR3 DNA reads as TGTTCCAGCAGCTTTGCTACCTACGAGCAGTACTTC. Its translation: CSSSFATYEQYF.

This chain links TRBV28 with TRBJ2-4; 13 positions agree with TRBD2. V was pared by 6 bases and J by 8 bases, with 4 bases of the junction left unmatched. Germline CDR1 and CDR2: MDHEN and SYDVKM. The CDR3 spans 14 residues. The CDR3 is CASSSGTSGDIQYF. DNA for the CDR3: TGTGCCAGCAGCTCCGGGACTAGCGGGGACATTCAGTACTTC.

This chain connects TRBV6-5 to TRBJ2-3; 12 positions match TRBD2. This CDR3 region has 14 residues. The germline gives CDR1 MNHEY, CDR2 SVGAGI. With V trimmed by 8 bases and J by 4 bases, 4 bases remained unmatched. The chain's CDR3 is CASLAGGPADTQYF. Written as DNA, the CDR3 is TGTGCCAGCCTAGCGGGAGGGCCAGCAGATACGCAGTATTTT.

This chain connects TRBV27 to TRBJ1-5, with D tentatively TRBD1 (5 bases). Trimming cost V 5 bases and J 11 bases, with 16 bases left between them. Per the germline V gene, CDR1 is MNHEY and CDR2 is SMNVEV (reference sequence). CDR3 length equals 13 residues. The CDR3 sequence is CASSGAGFWSQHF. DNA for the CDR3: TGTGCCAGCAGTGGGGCAGGGTTTTGGTCCCAGCATTTT.

Written as DNA, the CDR3 is TGCGCCAGCAGCGGGACTAGCGGGAACACCGGGGAGCTGTTTTTT. Protein: CASSGTSGNTGELFF. The chain is built from TRBV5-1 and TRBJ2-2, with 11 bases aligning to TRBD2. The CDR3 runs 15 residues. The J segment lost 1 base and the V segment lost 4 bases, leaving 0 bases of the junction unmatched. The germline V gene encodes CDR1 SGHRS and CDR2 YFSETQ. The full variable domain, with the rest looked up from reference TRBV5-1 and TRBJ2-2, is KAGVTQTPRYLIKTRGQQVTLSCSPISGHRSVSWYQQTPGQGLQFLFEYFSETQRNKGNFPGRFSGRQFSNSRSEMNVSTLELGDSALYLCASSGTSGNTGELFFGEGSRLTVL.

J is TRBJ2-7 and V is TRBV5-4; D gene ambiguous. Trimming pared 3 bases from V and 8 bases from J, leaving 24 bases between. The CDR3 runs to 16 residues. Germline lookup yields CDR1 SGHNT and CDR2 YYREEE (reference sequence). The CDR3 loop is CASSSRATGGSDKQYF. The CDR3 DNA reads as TGTGCCAGCAGCTCCCGAGCGACTGGTGGATCTGATAAGCAGTACTTC.

Here the CDR3 reads CASSEIRGSGNTGELFF. CDR3 sequence (DNA): TGTGCCAGCAGTGAAATTAGGGGTAGCGGGAACACCGGGGAGCTGTTTTTT. The chain carries TRBV2 and TRBJ2-2; tentative D call: TRBD2 (6 bases). CDR1 is SNHLY and CDR2 is FYNNEI in the germline V gene. The CDR3 contains 17 residues. Between the trimmed V and J ends, which lost 2 bases and 1 base, there was a span of 14 bases.

This chain uses TRBV5-4 with TRBJ2-5; 8 bases match TRBD2. Losses at the gene ends were 4 bases for V and 5 bases for J; bases not matched to a gene: 7. The CDR3 covers 14 residues. The germline V gene encodes CDR1 SGHNT and CDR2 YYREEE (reference sequence). CDR3 residues: CASSPLGLAETQYF. As DNA, the CDR3 is TGTGCCAGCAGCCCCTTAGGACTAGCCGAGACCCAGTACTTC.

The chain employs TRBV28 and TRBJ1-1; possible D gene TRBD1, 6 bases. Germline V lookup: CDR1 MDHEN, CDR2 SYDVKM. V was trimmed by 7 bases and J by 1 base, leaving 13 bases between them. This CDR3 comprises 14 residues. The CDR3 region has the DNA TGTGCCAGCACTTCGACAGGAAGGAACACTGAAGCTTTCTTT. Its protein product is CASTSTGRNTEAFF.

The rearrangement joins TRBV7-9 to TRBJ2-2; TRBD1 might be the D (5 bases). The length of the CDR3 is 14 residues. Trimming pared 6 bases from V and 6 bases from J, leaving 14 bases between. Germline loops: CDR1 SEHNR, CDR2 FQNEAQ (reference sequence). The CDR3 protein is CASRGPNPAGELFF. CDR3 DNA: TGTGCCAGCAGGGGGCCCAACCCCGCCGGGGAGCTGTTTTTT.

The V call is TRBV10-3, the J call TRBJ2-5, with D possibly being TRBD2 (6 bases). The DNA end favors TRBJ2-7, so the J call may be wrong. The germline V gene encodes CDR1 ENHRY and CDR2 SYGVKD. The CDR3 has 11 residues. For the CDR3, the DNA is TGTGCCATCACTGGAGGGACCGAGCAGTACTTC. The encoded protein is CAITGGTEQYF.

The rearrangement links TRBV7-7 to TRBJ2-7; TRBD1 matches at 8 bases. CDR3 size: 15 residues. Germline-derived CDR1 and CDR2 are SSHAT and FNYEAQ (reference sequence). V shed 5 bases and J 2 bases; nucleotides not matched to a gene: 8. The CDR3 sequence is CASSEGQGMTYEQYF. In nucleotides, the CDR3 is TGTGCCAGCAGCGAAGGACAGGGCATGACCTACGAGCAGTACTTC.

This chain connects TRBV7-2 to TRBJ1-4, with a possible D match to TRBD1 (6 bases). This CDR3 spans 14 amino acids. The ends were cut back, 2 bases at V and 4 bases at J, with 8 bases in the middle. Germline lookup yields CDR1 SGHTA and CDR2 FQGNSA. In DNA, the CDR3 is TGTGCCAGCAGCTTAACAGGGAATAATGAAAAACTGTTTTTT. Amino acids: CASSLTGNNEKLFF.

The genes are TRBV6-1 and TRBJ2-2; 10 bases match TRBD1. CDR3 length: 15 residues. Germline V CDR1 and CDR2: MNHNS, SASEGT. The junction had 5 bases not matched to a gene; V was cut back by 5 bases and J by 5 bases. The CDR3 bases are TGTGCCAGCAGTCAACCGGGACAGGGGACCGGGGAGCTGTTTTTT. This translates into CASSQPGQGTGELFF.